Sequencing of this T cell receptor (beta chain) was carried out in a study of blood T cells in healthy people across ages. Together with a sample-barcoded 5' primer, a J-beta primer mix was included in a second PCR lasting about 7 to 12 cycles. TCRdb reprocessed the 5' RACE reads via MiXCR and lists one record per CDR3 protein. The sample records some 1.6 million distinct CDR3 sequences, around 35% being singletons. This CDR3 comprises 15 residues. CDR1 and CDR2 from the germline V gene are SGHTA and FQGTGA. V lost 5 bases and J lost 5; bases outside the gene matches: 11. Peripheral blood was drawn, ten milliliters per donor. This clonotype was seen only a few times.

The receptor was derived from a woman in her 30s in good health. The sample consisted of blood. The V gene is TRBV7-3, the J gene TRBJ2-5; 7 bases line up with TRBD1. The CDR3 region is CASSASGTARETQYF. In DNA form, the CDR3 reads TGTGCCAGCAGCGCGTCCGGGACAGCCAGGGAGACCCAGTACTTC.